These T cell receptor beta chains were read from a single sample in a study of blood T cells in healthy people across ages. TCRdb ran MiXCR on the 5' RACE reads and lists one entry per CDR3 protein. The sample contains more than 700,000 distinct CDR3 sequences, about 47% of which appear only once. Sequencing input: blood. All receptors come from an elderly man in good health. Each CDR3 is given with its conserved first and last residue. The D gene is left open where the match is weak. Clone size, where shown, is once, few, many, or a class for clones that have expanded.

d_gene	abundance	v_gene	j_gene	CDR3nt	CDR3aa
NA	NA	TRBV15	TRBJ1-6	TGTGCCACCAGCAGGCCCAATAATAATTCACCCCTCCACTTT	CATSRPNNNSPLHF
NA	NA	TRBV4-1	TRBJ2-5	TGCGCCAGCAGCCAAGATGGTAGCGGCGTCGGGAAGACCCAGTACTTC	CASSQDGSGVGKTQYF
TRBD1	NA	TRBV29-1	TRBJ2-1	TGCAGCGTTGAGGGACAGGGGGCGCCCAATGAGCAGTTCTTC	CSVEGQGAPNEQFF
NA	few	TRBV29-1	TRBJ2-3	TGCAGCGTTGACGAGGCAGTCGGGTCAGATACGCAGTATTTT	CSVDEAVGSDTQYF
TRBD2	NA	TRBV29-1	TRBJ2-3	TGCAGCGTTGAAGGTCTAGCGGGGTCATTGATTAGCACAGATACGCAGTATTTT	CSVEGLAGSLISTDTQYF
NA	NA	TRBV7-2	TRBJ1-1	TGTGCCAGCAGCTTAGAAGGGAGTGGGGCTGAAGCTTTCTTT	CASSLEGSGAEAFF
TRBD1	NA	TRBV5-1	TRBJ1-2	TGCGCCAGCAGCGTAGGTACAGGACAGGAGAAAGGCTACACCTTC	CASSVGTGQEKGYTF
TRBD2	NA	TRBV5-5	TRBJ2-7	TGTGCCGGCAGATCAGGACTAGCGGCTTCCTCCTACGAGCAGTACTTC	CAGRSGLAASSYEQYF
TRBD2	NA	TRBV12-3/TRBV12-4	TRBJ2-1	TGTGCCAGCAGTCCTAGGGGACTAGCGGTCAGCTCCTACAATGAGCAGTTCTTC	CASSPRGLAVSSYNEQFF
NA	NA	TRBV29-1	TRBJ1-2	TGCAGCGTTGAATTCACTAACTATGGCTACACCTTC	CSVEFTNYGYTF
TRBD1	few	TRBV9	TRBJ2-7	TGTGCCAGCAGCAACCGGGACAGGGGTTCCGAGCAGTACTTC	CASSNRDRGSEQYF
TRBD2	NA	TRBV10-3	TRBJ2-1	TGTGCCATCAGTGAGAGGATTAGCGGGAACAATGAGCAGTTCTTC	CAISERISGNNEQFF
TRBD2	NA	TRBV12-3/TRBV12-4	TRBJ2-3	TGTGCCAGCGGTTTAAGGACTAGCAACACAGATACGCAGTATTTT	CASGLRTSNTDTQYF
NA	NA	TRBV14	TRBJ2-5	TGCGCCAGCAGCCAAGAAATTTCAGCGGCAGAGACCCAGTACTTC	CASSQEISAAETQYF
TRBD2	NA	TRBV6-6	TRBJ2-3	TGTGCCAGCAGTTTTGGGACTAGCGGGAGGCCAGATACGCAGTATTTT	CASSFGTSGRPDTQYF
NA	NA	TRBV20-1	TRBJ2-7	TGCAGTGCTCAGACGGACAGTCAAAGCTACGAGCAGTACTTC	CSAQTDSQSYEQYF
NA	NA	TRBV12-3/TRBV12-4	TRBJ2-7	TGTGCCAGCAAAGGCTATTCCTCCTACGAGCAGTACTTC	CASKGYSSYEQYF
NA	few	TRBV10-3	TRBJ2-7	TGTGCCATCAGACCGACTTTTCCCAGCGGCTCCTACGAGCAGTACTTC	CAIRPTFPSGSYEQYF
TRBD2	NA	TRBV7-2	TRBJ2-7	TGTGCCAGCAGCTTAGCGTTGGGACTAGCGGGAGGAAGTAGCTCCTACGAGCAGTACTTC	CASSLALGLAGGSSSYEQYF
TRBD2	once	TRBV20-1	TRBJ2-7	TGCAGTGCTAGAAAAAACCATCTAGCGGGGCGATACAATGAGCAGTACTTC	CSARKNHLAGRYNEQYF
TRBD2	many	TRBV10-3	TRBJ2-5	TGTGCCATCAGCCCTAGGGGAGGGGAGACCCAGTACTTC	CAISPRGGETQYF
NA	NA	TRBV6-6	TRBJ1-6	TGTGCCAGCAGGCTAGACAGGAGCTTTAATTCACCCCTCCACTTT	CASRLDRSFNSPLHF
TRBD2	NA	TRBV29-1	TRBJ2-1	TGCAGCGCGGGACTAGCGCGCAATGAGCAGTTCTTC	CSAGLARNEQFF
NA	NA	TRBV4-1	TRBJ2-7	TGCGCCAGCAGCCCCCGGACGGCCTCCCTAAGCGAGCAGTACTTC	CASSPRTASLSEQYF
NA	few	TRBV28	TRBJ1-1	TGTGCCAGCAGTCCTAGGGGGAATGTGAACACTGAAGCTTTCTTT	CASSPRGNVNTEAFF
TRBD1	NA	TRBV5-1	TRBJ2-7	TGCGCCAGCAGCTTGGCGGGACAGGGAGCCGAGCAGTACTTC	CASSLAGQGAEQYF
NA	few	TRBV29-1	TRBJ2-3	TGCAGCGCCGGGCCAGGGAGCACAGATACGCAGTATTTT	CSAGPGSTDTQYF
NA	NA	TRBV28	TRBJ1-2	TGTGCCAGCAGCCCCACCGGGGCTAACTATGGCTACACCTTC	CASSPTGANYGYTF
TRBD1	NA	TRBV7-9	TRBJ2-3	TGTGCCGGCAGCTTAGGGGACAGTCGCACAGATACGCAGTATTTT	CAGSLGDSRTDTQYF
NA	few	TRBV29-1	TRBJ2-1	TGCAGCGTTGAAGATTTGGGGATTAAGGATGATGAGCAGTTCTTC	CSVEDLGIKDDEQFF
TRBD2	NA	TRBV9	TRBJ2-7	TGTGCCAGCAGCGTAGCTAGCGGATACTCCTACGAGCAGTACTTC	CASSVASGYSYEQYF
NA	NA	TRBV12-3/TRBV12-4	TRBJ2-5	TGTGCCAGCAGTTTAGGCAGGGGGGCTGTCCAAGAGACCCAGTACTTC	CASSLGRGAVQETQYF
TRBD2	NA	TRBV20-1	TRBJ2-5	TGCAGTGCTAGAGATCTGACTAGCTCAGGAGAGACCCAGTACTTC	CSARDLTSSGETQYF
TRBD2	few	TRBV5-5	TRBJ2-3	TGTGCCAGCAGGTGGGATAGCGGGAGTCTGGATACGCAGTATTTT	CASRWDSGSLDTQYF
NA	NA	TRBV11-1	TRBJ2-1	TGTGCCAGCAGCTTAGTTCACAATGAGCAGTTCTTC	CASSLVHNEQFF
NA	NA	TRBV2	TRBJ2-6	TGTGCCAGCAGTGATGCGCGGTCTGGGGCCAACGTCCTGACTTTC	CASSDARSGANVLTF
NA	few	TRBV30	TRBJ2-7	TGTGCCTGGGTGGTGGGAACGGGACTGGTAAATTTCGAGCAGTACTTC	CAWVVGTGLVNFEQYF
TRBD2	few	TRBV10-3	TRBJ2-3	TGTGCCATCATGAGCGGGAGGCAAGATACGCAGTATTTT	CAIMSGRQDTQYF
NA	NA	TRBV28	TRBJ1-1	TGTGCCAGCAGAGCGGGGGGGTTGAACACTGAAGCTTTCTTT	CASRAGGLNTEAFF
NA	NA	TRBV5-1	TRBJ1-4	TGCGCCAGCAGCTTGGCGGTCACAGCGGAGGAAAAACTGTTTTTT	CASSLAVTAEEKLFF
NA	NA	TRBV5-1	TRBJ2-3	TGCGCCAGCAGCTTGACAGAACGGAGTTCCACAGATACGCAGTATTTT	CASSLTERSSTDTQYF
NA	many	TRBV12-3/TRBV12-4	TRBJ2-7	TGTGCCAGCAGCACCGGCAGCCACGAGCAGTACTTC	CASSTGSHEQYF
TRBD1	few	TRBV20-1	TRBJ1-2	TGCAGTGCTAGCGAGACAGGGGACTATGGCTACACCTTC	CSASETGDYGYTF
TRBD2	NA	TRBV6-2/TRBV6-3	TRBJ2-5	TGTGCCACCCGACTAGCGGGCCAAGAGACCCAGTACTTC	CATRLAGQETQYF
TRBD1	few	TRBV5-1	TRBJ2-1	TGCGCCAGCAGCTTGGCCGAAACAGGGGGACCGGCAGATGAGCAGTTCTTC	CASSLAETGGPADEQFF
NA	NA	TRBV14	TRBJ1-1	TGTGTCAGCAGCCCCACCGGGGAGCAGGGCAGTAAGAACACTGAAGCTTTCTTT	CVSSPTGEQGSKNTEAFF
NA	few	TRBV20-1	TRBJ2-5	TGCAGTGCTAGATCAACAGATCACAATGAGCAGTACTTC	CSARSTDHNEQYF
TRBD2	NA	TRBV7-2	TRBJ2-7	TGTGCCAGCAGCTTAGTAGCGGGGGGCTACTACGAGCAGTACTTC	CASSLVAGGYYEQYF
TRBD2	NA	TRBV7-2	TRBJ2-4	TGTGCCAGCAGCTTATTAGGCGGGAGCTTCAACATTCAGTACTTC	CASSLLGGSFNIQYF
TRBD2	NA	TRBV27	TRBJ2-4	TGTGCCAGCAGCCAAGGGACTAGCGGGAGAAACATTCAGTACTTC	CASSQGTSGRNIQYF